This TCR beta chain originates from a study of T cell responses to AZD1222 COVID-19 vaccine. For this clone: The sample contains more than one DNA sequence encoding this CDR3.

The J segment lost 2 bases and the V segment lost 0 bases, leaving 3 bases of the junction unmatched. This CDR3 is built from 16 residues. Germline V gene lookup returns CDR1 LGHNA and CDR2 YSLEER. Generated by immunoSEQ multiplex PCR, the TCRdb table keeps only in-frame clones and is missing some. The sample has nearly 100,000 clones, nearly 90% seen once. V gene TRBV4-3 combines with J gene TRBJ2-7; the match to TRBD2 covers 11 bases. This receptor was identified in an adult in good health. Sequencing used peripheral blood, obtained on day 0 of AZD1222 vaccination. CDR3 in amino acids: CASSQDRLAGTYEQYF. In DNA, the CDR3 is TGCGCCAGCAGCCAAGATCGACTAGCGGGGACCTACGAGCAGTACTTC.